This T cell receptor beta chain was obtained from a study of blood T cells in healthy people across ages (dated by TCRdb to between 2015 and 2017). About the study as a whole: In model experiments, template switching captured about one uniquely barcoded TCR beta cDNA molecule for every two T cells. Using deep sequencing normalized with unique cDNA molecular identifiers, the study measured how TCR beta repertoire diversity changes with age. Donors were grouped into four age groups: young (average roughly 15 years), middle-aged (about 40), aged (over 55) and long-lived (approximately 81). Donors of different ages were randomly distributed across sequencing lanes to avoid experimental bias. Using the same blood draw, the study looked at two additional independent replicas of 1 million unique cDNA reads for two donors, one aged 18 to 29 and the other aged 80 or older. Study-wide conclusions, independent of this receptor: Bulk unsorted PBMC profiling prevented conclusive comparison of naive and antigen-experienced compartments. Estimates of total diversity from one million sequenced T cells were regarded as lower bounds and underestimates. A strong correlation was found between observed TCR beta diversity and the percentage of naive T cells measured by flow cytometry. Compared with the aged group, more naive CD4+ T cells, fewer expanded clones and increased TCR diversity were shown by the long-lived group, suggesting age selection. Because the CMV infection status of the donors was unknown, age-related changes in expanded clonotypes may potentially have been confounded. As age increased, observed TCR beta diversity per million T cells dropped in a roughly linear way, and a significant reduction was already evident by age about 40.

The library was made by 5' RACE. TCRdb names Illumina HiSeq 2500 as the instrument used. A second PCR of roughly 6 to 11 cycles was run with a J-beta primer mix and a sample-barcoded 5' primer. A unique molecular identifier was introduced onto each TCR beta cDNA molecule by a template-switch 5' adaptor carrying 12 random nucleotides. Each sample yielded at least 2.5 million CDR3-containing paired-end reads. First-strand cDNA synthesis was performed from all RNA using the Mint cDNA synthesis kit, with priming by a TRBC-specific oligonucleotide. After uracil-DNA glycosylase treatment, a first 18-cycle PCR used universal primers M1SS and BC2_uni_R on all cDNA. Per the source publication's procedure: Each sample was normalized by randomly selecting 1 million high-quality reads, each carrying a distinct molecular identifier. Reads with shared molecular identifiers were discarded instead of being binned into consensus sequences. MiTCR, set to a Q25 quality threshold and the strictest error-elimination algorithm, was used for CDR3 identification, clonotype clustering and error correction. A nonparametric unseen species model with Euler transformation was used to estimate lower-bound total TCR beta diversity. The public sequencing data were trimmed at Q25 with fastp and processed into clonotypes with MiXCR by TCRdb, which kept only in-frame beta chains. For every CDR3 protein sequence, its rows merge into one entry that carries the most common genes and DNA. TCRdb, not the authors, supplied the V and J calls. The sample table lists roughly 700,000 distinct CDR3 sequences, 45% to 50% of them with a count of one. The ten biggest clones cover under 35% of the sample.

Donors were 40 or so systemically healthy Caucasian individuals from Russia aged about 6 to 100 years. Ten milliliters of peripheral blood were drawn from each donor into EDTA-treated Vacutainer tubes. Ficoll-Paque density-gradient centrifugation was used to isolate PBMCs, with at least 6.5 million per sample. Total RNA was extracted from PBMCs with Trizol reagent, with at least 5.5 micrograms obtained per sample. Naive CD45RAhigh/CD27high T cell percentages were measured by flow cytometry on a PBMC aliquot from every donor. A remark on this clonotype: This clone's antigen is unknown. Base qualities are missing; no much larger clone stands one base away.

The germline V gene yields MNHEY for CDR1 and SVGEGT for CDR2. The CDR3 starts with the cysteine, ends with the phenylalanine, and has 13 residues. The sequence is cut down to CDR3 DNA, 39 bases in frame from base 1. The chain uses TRBV6-2 or TRBV6-3 and TRBJ2-7, with the D gene not confidently named. The J call could be wrong; TRBJ2-5 is a better fit for the DNA end. The sequence was obtained from an older woman in good health. The sequencing sample was made of blood. The DNA reads TGTGCCAGCAGTTCAGCCCAGCAAGAGACCCAGTACTTC. It translates to CASSSAQQETQYF.